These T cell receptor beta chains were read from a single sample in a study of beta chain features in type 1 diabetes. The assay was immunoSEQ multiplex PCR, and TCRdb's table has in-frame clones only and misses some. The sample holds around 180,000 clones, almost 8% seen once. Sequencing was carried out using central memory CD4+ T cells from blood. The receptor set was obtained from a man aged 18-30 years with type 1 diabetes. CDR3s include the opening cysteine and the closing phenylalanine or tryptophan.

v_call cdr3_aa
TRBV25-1 CASRIPGFSGGNEQYF
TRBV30 CAWSTTSGTHEQYF
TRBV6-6 CASSYPGQGVTEAFF
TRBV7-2 CASSLGQSSGNTIYF
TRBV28 CASSLFAEGGYTF
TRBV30 CAWSLTSGDTQYF
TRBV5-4 CASSSGGALNEKLFF
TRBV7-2 CASSPVGPTQYF
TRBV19 CASSQVFSFNEQFF
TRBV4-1 CASSQDHPGILYGYTF
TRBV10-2 CASSGAGVTYNEQFF
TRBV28 CASRPQGWHEKLFF
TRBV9 CASSVGQGNGYTF
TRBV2 CASTKELVLDTQYF
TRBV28 CASSLAGTSNTQYF
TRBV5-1 CASGKDRGNIQYF
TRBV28 CASSFSRVKQYF
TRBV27 CASRSQGAISNQPQHF
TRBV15 CATSTDRNTEAFF
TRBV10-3 CAISERDIQYF
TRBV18 CASSPRTATDTQYF
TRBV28 CATGDTNNYGYTF
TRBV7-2 CASSLASTSSDTQYF